The clone carrying this T cell receptor (beta chain) was found a few times. Its antigen is still unknown. The source material, RNA transcripts, was used to amplify TCR beta CDR3 regions. The TCR CDR3 was amplified in a first-round RT-PCR using the HTBI primer set. One entry per CDR3 protein results from TCRdb running MiXCR on the multiplex PCR reads. The table lists hundreds of thousands of distinct CDR3 sequences, under 20% of them singletons. The source of the sample is a study of T cells in Graves' hyperthyroidism and ophthalmopathy. Notes on the study in general: Peripheral blood also featured most of the thyroid clonotypes expanded above 0.001.

The V gene's germline CDR1 is MDHEN and CDR2 SYDVKM. The length of the CDR3 is 17 residues. J lost 0 bases, V lost 5 bases, and 10 bases had no gene match. This receptor was identified in a woman in her 30s with Graves' hyperthyroidism. V and J are TRBV28 and TRBJ1-1, with 9 bases aligning to TRBD1. Sequenced: blood. The CDR3 sequence: CASSPPDRGGMNTEAFF. The CDR3 DNA follows: TGTGCCAGCAGTCCCCCAGACAGGGGGGGGATGAACACTGAAGCTTTCTTT. The complete variable domain, with remaining parts taken from reference TRBV28 and TRBJ1-1, reads DVKVTQSSRYLVKRTGEKVFLECVQDMDHENMFWYRQDPGLGLRLIYFSYDVKMKEKGDIPEGYSVSREKKERFSLILESASTNQTSMYLCASSPPDRGGMNTEAFFGQGTRLTVV.